These 8 T cell receptor beta chains came from one sample sequenced in a study of response to subunit inactivated influenza vaccine. In TCRdb, the RT-PCR reads were re-called with MiXCR into one record per CDR3 protein. Here the sample spans hundreds of thousands of distinct CDR3 sequences, 10% to 12% being singletons. This sample also appeared in a second study, on T cells expressing NK-cell markers. This second study says: A 5'RACE template switching approach incorporating UMIs was used to make TCR beta cDNA.

The source was PBMCs from blood, collected on the day of vaccination. The origin of the receptors is a man aged 45-65 years who received an inactivated influenza vaccine.

A few counts support this clonotype. V and J are TRBV30 and TRBJ2-7, with D possibly being TRBD1 (6 bases). Germline loops: CDR1 GTSNPN, CDR2 SVGIG (reference sequence). The V end lost 1 base, the J end lost 3 bases, and 19 bases lay between the germline ends. The CDR3 loop spans 16 amino acids. Here the CDR3 reads CAWSEIPGQRLYEQYF. CDR3 nucleotides: TGTGCCTGGAGTGAAATACCGGGACAACGACTCTACGAGCAGTACTTC.

The chain carries TRBV7-9 and TRBJ2-7; TRBD2 matches 8 bases. Trimming took 5 bases from V and 1 from J; bases not matched to a gene: 10. The CDR3 covers 16 residues. Germline CDR1 is SEHNR and CDR2 is FQNEAQ (reference sequence). The CDR3 sequence: CASSKNAGGRSYEQYF. CDR3 DNA sequence: TGTGCCAGCAGCAAAAATGCGGGGGGAAGATCCTACGAGCAGTACTTC. Together with reference TRBV7-9 and TRBJ2-7, the CDR3 gives the full variable domain: DTGVSQNPRHKITKRGQNVTFRCDPISEHNRLYWYRQTLGQGPEFLTYFQNEAQLEKSRLLSDRFSAERPKGSFSTLEIQRTEQGDSAMYLCASSKNAGGRSYEQYFGPGTRLTVT.

This clonotype was detected a few times. The gene calls are TRBV27 and TRBJ2-4; D gene ambiguous. The V gene lost 8 bases and the J gene lost 2 bases, with 10 bases spanning the gap. Germline-derived CDR1 and CDR2 are MNHEY and SMNVEV (reference sequence). The CDR3 spans 13 residues. CDR3 region: CASRVGTKNIQYF. For the CDR3, the DNA is TGTGCCAGCCGAGTGGGGACCAAAAACATTCAGTACTTC.

This chain uses TRBV4-1 with TRBJ1-3; no clear D. The CDR3 extends over 16 amino acids. CDR1 is MGHRA and CDR2 is YSYEKL in the germline V gene. Trimming removed 1 base at V and 0 bases at J, with 10 bases between. The CDR3 sequence is CASSQVGSSSGNTIYF. CDR3 DNA: TGCGCCAGCAGCCAAGTCGGTTCGAGCTCTGGAAACACCATATATTTT.

There are a few counts of this clonotype. The chain links TRBV3-1 to TRBJ2-5, with D perhaps given as TRBD1 or TRBD2 (6 bases each). This CDR3 spans 15 amino acids. Germline V CDR1 and CDR2: LGHDT, YNNKEL (reference sequence). V was clipped by 4 bases and J by 4 bases, with 16 bases between them. The CDR3 DNA reads as TGTGCCAGCAGCCGCGGGACAATCCAGGGAGAGACCCAGTACTTC. Protein sequence: CASSRGTIQGETQYF.

The chain recombines TRBV5-1 with TRBJ2-1; a weak D match, TRBD2 (5 bases). Trimming took off 0 bases at V and 5 bases at J, with 12 bases between the two ends. CDR1 is SGHRS and CDR2 is YFSETQ in the germline V gene. The CDR3 loop spans 15 amino acids. The DNA for the CDR3 is TGCGCCAGCAGCTTGGAGTGGACGGGAAACAATGAGCAGTTCTTC. Translating it yields CASSLEWTGNNEQFF.

This clonotype has more than one count but fewer than ten. The chain recombines TRBV12-3 or TRBV12-4 with TRBJ2-3, with a possible D match to TRBD1 (7 bases). This CDR3 spans 14 amino acids. Trimming took 6 bases from V and 6 from J, leaving 16 bases between them. This chain's CDR3 is CASSRSTGRDTQYF. The CDR3 coding sequence is TGTGCCAGCAGCCGTTCGACAGGGAGGGATACGCAGTATTTT.

This clonotype was observed many times. The gene calls are TRBV5-1 and TRBJ2-5; TRBD1 aligns across 7 bases. Germline V gene data show CDR1 as SGHRS and CDR2 as YFSETQ. This CDR3 contains 15 residues. The trim removed 4 bases at V and 4 bases at J, leaving 10 bases unmatched. The DNA for the CDR3 is TGCGCCAGCAGCGCTGGCTCAGGGGGATTAGAGACCCAGTACTTC. This encodes CASSAGSGGLETQYF.